This T cell receptor (beta chain) was obtained from a study of shared clonotypes between healthy human individuals. Findings and caveats of the study: Naive subsets generally had larger estimated richness than memory subsets.

There are 11 residues in the CDR3. Germline assignment: CDR1 SEHNR and CDR2 FQNEAQ (reference sequence). V lost 5 bases and J 4 bases, leaving 5 bases between the germline ends. About this clone itself: The antigen remains unidentified.

Sequencing was performed with immunoSEQ multiplex PCR; in TCRdb, only in-frame clones are kept and a portion is missing. The sample holds around 2,000,000 clones; under 95% are singletons and the top ten take around 1.7%. Naive CD8 cells lacked CD45RO and underwent positive selection for CCR7, leaving out terminally differentiated effector memory CD45RA+ cells. V usage is TRBV7-9 and J usage is TRBJ1-1; D is ambiguous. The source is a man between 18 and 35 years old in good health. Some clones in this sample may be carry-over from other donors' samples. The sample taken for sequencing was naive CD8+ T cells from PBMCs. CDR3 sequence reads: CASSHGTEAFF. Written as DNA, the CDR3 is TGTGCCAGCAGCCACGGCACTGAAGCTTTCTTT.